The 27 T cell receptor beta chains listed next were all sequenced from one sample in a study of T cells in Graves' hyperthyroidism and ophthalmopathy. There were TCR beta CDR3 regions amplified from RNA transcripts. A first-round RT-PCR of the TCR CDR3 used the HTBI primer set. A single record per CDR3 protein comes from TCRdb applying MiXCR to the multiplex PCR reads. This table has hundreds of thousands of distinct CDR3 sequences, less than 25% appearing once. The sample consisted of blood. The receptors were sampled from a man aged 30-40 years with Graves' ophthalmopathy.

This clonotype has at least ten counts. The genes are TRBV24-1 and TRBJ2-1; 7 bases agree with TRBD1. In germline, CDR1 is KGHDR, CDR2 SFDVKD. CDR3 length equals 18 residues. J lost 3 bases, V lost 4 bases, and 14 bases had no gene match. The CDR3 loop is CATSERNNRGSFYNEQFF. The CDR3 region has the DNA TGTGCCACCAGTGAGCGCAACAACAGGGGCTCTTTCTACAATGAGCAGTTCTTC.

This clonotype was recorded at least ten times. The chain joins TRBV7-3 to TRBJ1-1; D possibly corresponds to TRBD1 (6 bases). V lost 5 bases and J 2 bases, leaving 9 bases between the germline ends. The CDR3 spans 13 residues. Per the germline V gene, CDR1 is SGHTA and CDR2 is FQGTGA. The CDR3 protein is CASSRGFNTEAFF. For the CDR3, the DNA is TGTGCCAGCAGCAGGGGGTTCAACACTGAAGCTTTCTTT.

The V call is TRBV4-1, the J call TRBJ2-7; D is unclear. Germline assignment: CDR1 MGHRA and CDR2 YSYEKL. V was clipped by 4 bases and J by 6 bases, with 13 bases between them. The CDR3 contains 13 residues. CDR3: CASSLNTLFEQYF. The DNA of the CDR3 is TGCGCCAGCAGCCTAAACACCCTCTTCGAGCAGTACTTC.

Only a few counts were recorded for this clonotype. The V call is TRBV7-2, the J call TRBJ2-2; the D gene is possibly TRBD1 (6 bases). CDR1 is SGHTA, CDR2 FQGNSA, per germline. The CDR3 contains 15 residues. Trimming stripped 3 bases from V and 4 bases from J, with 12 bases between. The DNA of the CDR3 is TGTGCCAGCAGCTTCACAGGGCCCGGCACCGGGGAGCTGTTTTTT. This encodes CASSFTGPGTGELFF.

This sequence joins TRBV7-3 and TRBJ2-1; no definite D call. V lost 4 bases, J lost 8 bases, and 24 bases lay in between. This CDR3 has 17 residues. The germline gives CDR1 SGHTA, CDR2 FQGTGA. The CDR3 DNA follows: TGTGCCAGCAGCTCTAAAAAAGTGGGTGCCGGAATAGATGAGCAGTTCTTC. It translates to CASSSKKVGAGIDEQFF.

This clonotype showed up just a few times. This rearrangement joins TRBV7-9 to TRBJ2-7; 7 positions agree with TRBD2. With V trimmed by 1 base and J by 1 base, 4 bases remained unmatched. Germline V lookup: CDR1 SEHNR, CDR2 FQNEAQ (reference sequence). The CDR3 extends over 15 amino acids. In DNA, the CDR3 is TGTGCCAGCAGCTTAGAACGGGGGGAGTCCTACGAGCAGTACTTC. This codes for CASSLERGESYEQYF.

This clonotype was recorded many times. J is TRBJ2-5 and V is TRBV11-2, with D perhaps matching TRBD1 (7 bases). Trimming cost V 4 bases and J 4 bases, with 13 bases left between them. The CDR3 is 14 amino acids. The germline gives CDR1 SGHAT, CDR2 FQNNGV. Here the CDR3 DNA reads TGTGCCAGCAGCTCCCACAGGGGAGGAGAGACCCAGTACTTC. It is translated as CASSSHRGGETQYF.

The chain uses TRBV11-2 and TRBJ1-3, with D perhaps TRBD1 (5 bases). This CDR3 region has 13 residues. Trimming removed 2 bases at V and 4 bases at J, with 6 bases between. CDR1 is SGHAT and CDR2 is FQNNGV in the germline V gene. DNA of the CDR3: TGTGCCAGCAGCTTAAACAGGGGAAACACCATATATTTT. It codes for CASSLNRGNTIYF.

The chain recombines TRBV5-1 with TRBJ1-1; D is unresolved. The V end was cut by 4 bases, the J end by 3 bases, with 7 bases between. Germline CDR1 and CDR2: SGHRS and YFSETQ. CDR3 length equals 12 residues. The CDR3 DNA reads as TGCGCCAGCAGCCTCCTACACACTGAAGCTTTCTTT. This gives the protein CASSLLHTEAFF.

This clonotype was seen many times. The DNA of the CDR3 is TGTGCCAGCGATCCGGGACAGCAAGAGACCCAGTACTTC. It encodes CASDPGQQETQYF. The rearrangement uses TRBV28 and TRBJ2-5; 7 bases map to TRBD1. This CDR3 contains 13 residues. The V gene end was trimmed by 8 bases and the J gene end by 2 bases; junction bases not matched to a gene: 5. From germline, CDR1 is MDHEN and CDR2 SYDVKM.

The CDR3 DNA sequence: TGTGCCTGGCTTAAAGGGGCAGCGGGCGAGCAGTACTTC. Amino acids: CAWLKGAAGEQYF. The chain has TRBV30 and TRBJ2-7, with TRBD2 as a possible D gene (6 bases). Germline CDR1 GTSNPN, CDR2 SVGIG (reference sequence). Trimming took 5 bases from V and 6 from J, leaving 17 bases between them. The CDR3 consists of 13 residues.

This chain uses TRBV11-3 with TRBJ1-1; D not certain. The CDR3 extends over 12 amino acids. The germline CDR1 and CDR2 sequences are SGHNT and YENEEA. V was cut by 5 bases and J by 11 bases, with 15 bases left in between. The CDR3 reads CASSTPSGVAFF. The CDR3 nucleotides read TGTGCCAGCAGCACCCCATCCGGAGTGGCTTTCTTT.

This clonotype was seen repeatedly, ten times or more. This CDR3 reads CSARDRLAGSYEQYF. CDR3 nucleotides: TGCAGTGCTAGAGATCGACTAGCGGGAAGCTACGAGCAGTACTTC. V gene TRBV20-1 combines with J gene TRBJ2-7; 11 nucleotides line up with TRBD2. This CDR3 is 15 amino acids long. In germline, CDR1 is DFQATT, CDR2 SNEGSKA (reference sequence). With 0 bases clipped from V and 3 bases from J, the junction kept 4 bases outside the gene matches.

In this sample, this clonotype turned up many times. The rearrangement links TRBV28 to TRBJ2-1, with a tentative D call TRBD1 (5 bases). The CDR3 is 14 residues long. Germline loops: CDR1 MDHEN, CDR2 SYDVKM. Trimming took off 2 bases at V and 1 base at J, with 6 bases between the two ends. DNA for the CDR3: TGTGCCAGCAGTTTAGACAGTTCCTACAATGAGCAGTTCTTC. Its protein product is CASSLDSSYNEQFF.

This clonotype has more than one count but fewer than ten. V usage is TRBV28 and J usage is TRBJ1-4; no clear D. Trimming stripped 11 bases from V and 4 bases from J, with 14 bases between. There are 13 residues in the CDR3. The germline gives CDR1 MDHEN, CDR2 SYDVKM. The CDR3 loop reads CASRASSNEKLFF. The CDR3 nucleotides are TGTGCCTCCCGAGCCTCCAGTAATGAAAAACTGTTTTTT.

At least ten counts were recorded for this clonotype. The chain couples TRBV28 to TRBJ2-3; D is unclear. The CDR3 runs to 12 residues. V shed 6 bases and J shed 4 bases, with 8 bases lying between them. Per germline, CDR1 MDHEN and CDR2 SYDVKM. In nucleotides, the CDR3 is TGTGCCAGCAGCACTAATTCAGATACGCAGTATTTT. Amino acids: CASSTNSDTQYF. Combining the CDR3 with reference TRBV28 and TRBJ2-3 gives the whole variable domain DVKVTQSSRYLVKRTGEKVFLECVQDMDHENMFWYRQDPGLGLRLIYFSYDVKMKEKGDIPEGYSVSREKKERFSLILESASTNQTSMYLCASSTNSDTQYFGPGTRLTVL.

This clonotype showed up many times. This rearrangement joins TRBV30 to TRBJ1-1; TRBD1 matches at 8 bases. Germline CDR1 and CDR2: GTSNPN and SVGIG (reference sequence). The CDR3 has 14 residues. V lost 1 base to trimming and J lost 7 bases; unmatched junction nucleotides: 8. The chain's CDR3 is CAWSAGDRWIEAFF. The CDR3 DNA follows: TGTGCCTGGAGTGCAGGGGACAGGTGGATTGAAGCTTTCTTT. The full variable domain, its missing parts supplied by reference TRBV30 and TRBJ1-1, is SQTIHQWPATLVQPVGSPLSLECTVEGTSNPNLYWYRQAAGRGLQLLFYSVGIGQISSEVPQNLSASRPQDRQFILSSKKLLLSDSGFYLCAWSAGDRWIEAFFGQGTRLTVV.

This clonotype has a count of ten or more. The chain uses TRBV28 and TRBJ1-5; no reliable D call. The V end was cut by 2 bases, the J end by 3 bases, with 11 bases between. This CDR3 is built from 15 residues. CDR1 MDHEN and CDR2 SYDVKM come from the germline V gene. This chain's CDR3 is CASSLGSGYNQPQHF. CDR3 in DNA: TGTGCCAGCAGTTTAGGATCGGGGTACAATCAGCCCCAGCATTTT.

This clonotype showed up just a few times. CDR3 nucleotide sequence: TGCAGTGCTAGAGATCTACTAGCGGGACTCACCGGGGAGCTGTTTTTT. It specifies CSARDLLAGLTGELFF. The rearrangement links TRBV20-1 to TRBJ2-2; TRBD2 matches at 10 bases. Germline V gene data show CDR1 as DFQATT and CDR2 as SNEGSKA (reference sequence). The CDR3 consists of 16 residues. Trimming at V came to 0 bases and at J to 4 bases, leaving 5 bases not matched to a gene.

This rearrangement joins TRBV4-1 to TRBJ1-5; the match to TRBD1 covers 11 bases. The CDR3 is 17 residues long. With 5 bases clipped from V and 0 bases from J, the junction kept 6 bases outside the gene matches. The germline gives CDR1 MGHRA, CDR2 YSYEKL. CDR3 in DNA: TGCGCCAGCAGCTCGGGACAGGGGGGGTTTAGCAATCAGCCCCAGCATTTT. Translating gives CASSSGQGGFSNQPQHF.

This clonotype has a handful of counts. The V call is TRBV12-3 or TRBV12-4, the J call TRBJ2-3, with D hard to call. The V and J ends lost 0 bases and 5 bases respectively, with 6 bases between them. The CDR3 has 13 amino acids. CDR3: CASSLATIDTQYF. The CDR3 DNA reads TGTGCCAGCAGTTTAGCGACAATAGATACGCAGTATTTT.

This clonotype was counted once. The rearrangement links TRBV6-1 to TRBJ2-3, with D uncertain. The germline V gene has CDR1 MNHNS and CDR2 SASEGT. V dropped 10 bases and J dropped 2 bases, with 13 bases sitting between them. The CDR3 is 13 amino acids. DNA of the CDR3: TGTGCCATCTCTCCAACCTACACAGATACGCAGTATTTT. Amino acids: CAISPTYTDTQYF.

In its sample, this clonotype was seen a few times. The V gene is TRBV14, the J gene TRBJ2-3; D gene uncertain. Germline V gives CDR1 SGHDN, CDR2 FVKESK. Trimming took off 4 bases at V and 0 bases at J, with 14 bases between the two ends. CDR3 length: 16 amino acids. As DNA, the CDR3 is TGTGCCAGCAGCCCCCAGCGTCTCACTAGCACAGATACGCAGTATTTT. Residues: CASSPQRLTSTDTQYF.

This clonotype was counted only a few times. CDR3 sequence: CASIPSLGGKTDTQYF. Here the CDR3 DNA reads TGTGCCAGCATCCCCTCTTTGGGCGGGAAGACAGATACGCAGTATTTT. J is TRBJ2-3 and V is TRBV7-2; a weak D match, TRBD2 (6 bases). The germline gives CDR1 SGHTA, CDR2 FQGNSA. The CDR3 has 16 amino acids. The V end was cut by 7 bases, the J end by 3 bases, with 20 bases between.

This chain links TRBV7-2 with TRBJ2-7, with 8 bases matching TRBD1. This CDR3 is built from 16 residues. V shed 5 bases, J shed 5 bases, and the junction held 14 bases outside the gene matches. Looked up from germline, CDR1 is SGHTA and CDR2 is FQGNSA. CDR3 nucleotide sequence: TGTGCCAGCAGCGCCCCGATTGGGACAGGAGCCGACGAGCAGTACTTC. It codes for CASSAPIGTGADEQYF. The whole variable domain, remainder taken from reference TRBV7-2 and TRBJ2-7, is GAGVSQSPSNKVTEKGKDVELRCDPISGHTALYWYRQSLGQGLEFLIYFQGNSAPDKSGLPSDRFSAERTGGSVSTLTIQRTQQEDSAVYLCASSAPIGTGADEQYFGPGTRLTVT.

The rearrangement links TRBV25-1 to TRBJ1-1, with D unresolved. V was shortened by 2 bases and J by 3 bases, with 10 bases between the two germline ends. Germline lookup yields CDR1 MGHDK and CDR2 SYGVNS. The CDR3 is made up of 14 amino acids. The CDR3 coding sequence is TGTGCCAGCAGTGAAAGCGGTGTGGACACTGAAGCTTTCTTT. Translating it yields CASSESGVDTEAFF. The whole variable domain, filled in from reference TRBV25-1 and TRBJ1-1, reads EADIYQTPRYLVIGTGKKITLECSQTMGHDKMYWYQQDPGMELHLIHYSYGVNSTEKGDLSSESTVSRIRTEHFPLTLESARPSHTSQYLCASSESGVDTEAFFGQGTRLTVV.

The gene calls are TRBV7-6 and TRBJ2-1, with 9 bases identical to TRBD2. This CDR3 spans 16 amino acids. J lost 4 bases, V lost 3 bases, and 7 bases had no gene match. Germline lookup yields CDR1 SGHVS and CDR2 FNYEAQ. The CDR3 region has the DNA TGTGCCAGCAGCTTTGGCGGCCTAGCGGGGTACAATGAGCAGTTCTTC. This translates into CASSFGGLAGYNEQFF.